The 31 T cell receptor beta chains reported below all come from one sample, sequenced in a study of T cell repertoires in cytomegalovirus infection (dated by TCRdb to between 2018 and 2021). TCRdb records Illumina HiSeq 1500 as the sequencer. TCRdb cleaned the public reads at Q25 with fastp, built clones with MiXCR and kept in-frame beta chains. Rows are combined by CDR3 protein, so each entry shows the most common genes and DNA. Counted in this sample were 640,000 or so distinct CDR3 sequences; around 31% of them appeared once. Around a sixth of the sample comes from the top ten. The sample's treatment or condition label is to be understood as: in vitro stimulation with specific CMV peptide epitopes to enrich CMV-specific T cells. No antigen has been identified for these receptors. The input for sequencing was cultured PBMCs, taken from culture after CMV antigen stimulation. These TCRs come from a human donor in good health (CMV status not recorded). Some clones in this sample may be carry-over from other donors' samples.

J is TRBJ2-7 and V is TRBV10-3; the D gene is possibly TRBD2 (6 bases). Germline CDR1 ENHRY, CDR2 SYGVKD. V was clipped by 7 bases and J by 2 bases, with 12 bases between them. The CDR3 runs 13 residues. This CDR3 reads CAIKTRDTYEQYF. The CDR3 nucleotides are TGTGCCATCAAGACTAGGGATACCTACGAGCAGTACTTC.

The V call is TRBV29-1, the J call TRBJ2-3; 9 bases agree with TRBD1. The V and J ends lost 6 bases and 5 bases, in that order; junction bases with no gene match: 9. Germline CDR1 reads SQVTM; CDR2 reads ANQGSEA. The length of the CDR3 is 14 residues. The CDR3 loop is CSVSGTGFGDTQYF. In DNA, the CDR3 is TGCAGCGTCTCCGGGACAGGGTTTGGAGATACGCAGTATTTT.

This rearrangement joins TRBV2 to TRBJ1-1, with no clear D. Trimming stripped 3 bases from V and 4 bases from J, with 9 bases between. CDR1 is SNHLY and CDR2 is FYNNEI in the germline V gene. The length of the CDR3 is 13 residues. As DNA, the CDR3 is TGTGCCAGCAGTGAGGAACTGGGCACTGAAGCTTTCTTT. Its protein is CASSEELGTEAFF.

The chain recombines TRBV4-1 with TRBJ2-3; TRBD2 matches at 12 bases. There are 14 residues in the CDR3. The germline V gene has CDR1 MGHRA and CDR2 YSYEKL. V shed 8 bases, J shed 5 bases, and the junction held 5 bases outside the gene matches. The chain's CDR3 is CASGLAGGGDTQYF. CDR3 nucleotides: TGCGCCAGCGGGCTAGCGGGAGGGGGAGATACGCAGTATTTT.

The gene calls are TRBV11-2 and TRBJ1-6; D is perhaps TRBD1 (5 bases). This CDR3 contains 19 residues. CDR1 is SGHAT, CDR2 FQNNGV, per germline. Trimming cost V 1 base and J 0 bases, with 16 bases left between them. For the CDR3, the DNA is TGTGCCAGCAGCTTAGTAGCGGGACCCCGACTCTCCTATAATTCACCCCTCCACTTT. Protein: CASSLVAGPRLSYNSPLHF.

This chain uses TRBV7-2 with TRBJ2-5; 12 nucleotides match TRBD2. Germline V gives CDR1 SGHTA, CDR2 FQGNSA. V trimming: 5 bases; J trimming: 1 base; junction bases outside the gene matches: 8. The CDR3 length is 17 residues. CDR3: CASSPLAGGSFQETQYF. In nucleotides, the CDR3 is TGTGCCAGCAGCCCACTAGCGGGGGGATCCTTCCAAGAGACCCAGTACTTC.

The chain combines TRBV2 with TRBJ2-3; 7 bases agree with TRBD1. The CDR3 length is 15 residues. Germline CDR1 reads SNHLY; CDR2 reads FYNNEI. Unmatched junction bases numbered 2, after V lost 1 base and J lost 1 base. This chain's CDR3 is CASSEDRGGTDTQYF. CDR3 nucleotide sequence: TGTGCCAGCAGTGAAGACAGGGGAGGCACAGATACGCAGTATTTT.

The chain joins TRBV7-8 to TRBJ1-6, with D perhaps matching TRBD1 (5 bases). CDR3 length equals 15 residues. V was cut by 7 bases and J by 8 bases, with 18 bases left in between. Germline values: CDR1 SGHVS, CDR2 FQNEAQ. The CDR3 nucleotides are TGTGCCAGCACCTCCCGGGGGGGGGAGGATTCACCCCTCCACTTT. The encoded protein is CASTSRGGEDSPLHF.

Note on this clonotype: This may be a read error, as it is one base from a much larger clone. V and J are TRBV7-3 and TRBJ2-3, with no clear D. The CDR3 is 13 amino acids. Germline V CDR1 and CDR2: SGHTA, FQGTGA. Between the trimmed V and J ends, which lost 3 bases and 2 bases, there was a span of 6 bases. CDR3 protein: CASSFGITDTQYF. In DNA, the CDR3 is TGTGCCAGCAGCTTTGGGATCACAGATACGCAGTATTTT.

This clonotype occurred a few times. This sequence joins TRBV7-6 and TRBJ2-1; TRBD2 aligns across 7 bases. J was trimmed by 7 bases and V by 5 bases; bases with no gene match: 5. The CDR3 runs to 13 residues. Per germline, CDR1 SGHVS and CDR2 FNYEAQ. The CDR3 sequence: CASSPGLMNEQFF. CDR3 in DNA: TGTGCCAGCAGCCCGGGACTAATGAATGAGCAGTTCTTC.

The chain links TRBV5-1 to TRBJ2-3, with D possibly being TRBD1 or TRBD2 (5 bases each). This CDR3 is built from 15 residues. Germline assignment: CDR1 SGHRS and CDR2 YFSETQ. Trimming left V 1 base short and J 2 bases short, with 11 bases between. The CDR3 sequence: CASSLNQGVTDTQYF. CDR3 nucleotide sequence: TGCGCCAGCAGCTTGAACCAGGGAGTCACAGATACGCAGTATTTT.

The rearrangement uses TRBV7-2 and TRBJ2-7; 14 positions agree with TRBD2. Trimming took 4 bases from V and 5 from J; bases not matched to a gene: 4. Germline loops: CDR1 SGHTA, CDR2 FQGNSA. This CDR3 has 15 amino acids. The CDR3 DNA reads TGTGCCAGCAGCTCGGGGACTAGCGGGGGCGACGAGCAGTACTTC. This sequence encodes CASSSGTSGGDEQYF.

This clonotype occurred a few times. V is TRBV7-9 and J is TRBJ1-4, with TRBD1 identical over 9 bases. The CDR3 runs to 15 residues. Germline V gene sequence: CDR1 SEHNR, CDR2 FQNEAQ (reference sequence). With 1 base clipped from V and 7 bases from J, the junction kept 4 bases outside the gene matches. CDR3 bases: TGTGCCAGCAGCTTAGTACAGGGGGCGAGTGAAAAACTGTTTTTT. Its translation is CASSLVQGASEKLFF.

The chain has TRBV7-8 and TRBJ1-2; TRBD1 aligns across 8 bases. CDR1 SGHVS and CDR2 FQNEAQ come from the germline V gene. Unmatched junction bases numbered 9, after V lost 2 bases and J lost 1 base. CDR3 length: 17 residues. The CDR3 region is CASSLRTGNLNNYGYTF. CDR3 in DNA: TGTGCCAGCAGCTTAAGGACAGGGAATTTGAATAACTATGGCTACACCTTC.

The chain couples TRBV12-3 or TRBV12-4 to TRBJ2-2; 8 positions match TRBD1. This CDR3 contains 16 residues. V lost 6 bases, J lost 4 bases, and 10 bases stayed unmatched. As DNA, the CDR3 is TGTGCCAGCAGCTCTTGGCAGGGGGCGACCACCGGGGAGCTGTTTTTT. This encodes CASSSWQGATTGELFF.

The rearrangement uses TRBV6-5 and TRBJ1-2, with D tentatively TRBD1 (6 bases). There are 12 residues in the CDR3. V lost 7 bases, J lost 7 bases, and 13 bases lay in between. Germline CDR1 is MNHEY and CDR2 is SVGAGI. The DNA of the CDR3 is TGTGCCAGCACTAGGGGACAAGGTGGCTACACCTTC. It yields the protein CASTRGQGGYTF.

The chain uses TRBV20-1 and TRBJ2-1; TRBD2 aligns across 9 bases. The V and J ends lost 4 bases and 4 bases, in that order; junction bases with no gene match: 11. This CDR3 is built from 16 residues. Germline CDR1 and CDR2: DFQATT and SNEGSKA (reference sequence). This CDR3 reads CSATSGLAGYYNEQFF. CDR3 DNA: TGCAGTGCTACGTCTGGCCTAGCGGGGTATTACAATGAGCAGTTCTTC.

The gene calls are TRBV4-1 and TRBJ2-7; 9 positions match TRBD2. This CDR3 spans 15 amino acids. Germline V CDR1 and CDR2: MGHRA, YSYEKL. Losses at the gene ends were 6 bases for V and 1 base for J; bases not matched to a gene: 7. The CDR3 sequence is CASRRETSGSYEQYF. The CDR3 nucleotides are TGCGCCAGCAGGAGAGAAACTAGCGGGTCCTACGAGCAGTACTTC.

The gene calls are TRBV11-2 and TRBJ1-6, with 7 bases that match TRBD1. V shed 1 base and J 0 bases; nucleotides not matched to a gene: 12. Per germline, CDR1 SGHAT and CDR2 FQNNGV. The length of the CDR3 is 20 residues. CDR3: CASSLATGNSIRSYNSPLHF. Here the CDR3 DNA reads TGTGCCAGCAGCTTAGCGACAGGGAATTCGATTCGCTCCTATAATTCACCCCTCCACTTT. The complete variable domain, with remaining parts taken from reference TRBV11-2 and TRBJ1-6, reads EAGVAQSPRYKIIEKRQSVAFWCNPISGHATLYWYQQILGQGPKLLIQFQNNGVVDDSQLPKDRFSAERLKGVDSTLKIQPAKLEDSAVYLCASSLATGNSIRSYNSPLHFGNGTRLTVT.

This rearrangement joins TRBV19 to TRBJ2-2; D might be TRBD2 (5 bases). CDR1 is LNHDA, CDR2 SQIVND, per germline (reference sequence). V dropped 1 base and J dropped 5 bases, with 14 bases sitting between them. CDR3 length: 16 amino acids. The CDR3 region is CASSIGTPRGTGELFF. In nucleotides, the CDR3 is TGTGCCAGTAGTATAGGGACTCCGCGAGGGACCGGGGAGCTGTTTTTT.

The chain recombines TRBV10-3 with TRBJ2-2; 8 positions agree with TRBD1. Germline V gene data show CDR1 as ENHRY and CDR2 as SYGVKD. The CDR3 is 16 residues long. The V and J ends lost 8 bases and 6 bases, in that order; junction bases with no gene match: 14. DNA of the CDR3: TGTGCCATCCGGTCTCATCTGACAGGGGAGGCCGGGGAGCTGTTTTTT. Its protein is CAIRSHLTGEAGELFF.

The chain carries TRBV27 and TRBJ2-3; D tentatively fits TRBD1 or TRBD2 (5 bases each). CDR3 length: 15 amino acids. V was trimmed by 2 bases and J by 4 bases, leaving 13 bases between them. Germline V gene lookup returns CDR1 MNHEY and CDR2 SMNVEV (reference sequence). CDR3 coding DNA: TGTGCCAGCAGTTTACTGGCTAGCAGGGCAGATACGCAGTATTTT. It is translated as CASSLLASRADTQYF.

This sequence joins TRBV7-2 and TRBJ2-3, with no clear D. Trimming pared 5 bases from V and 4 bases from J, leaving 10 bases between. The CDR3 has 13 residues. CDR1 SGHTA and CDR2 FQGNSA come from the germline V gene. CDR3 coding DNA: TGTGCCAGCAGCATCGGATCCCCAGATACGCAGTATTTT. Residues: CASSIGSPDTQYF.

The chain links TRBV7-9 to TRBJ1-6; possibly TRBD1 for D (6 bases). The ends were cut back, 4 bases at V and 7 bases at J, with 11 bases in the middle. Looked up from germline, CDR1 is SEHNR and CDR2 is FQNEAQ (reference sequence). The CDR3 consists of 14 residues. CDR3 protein: CASSYREENSPLHF. CDR3 DNA: TGTGCCAGCAGCTACAGGGAGGAAAATTCACCCCTCCACTTT.

This clonotype was counted only a few times. V gene TRBV6-2 or TRBV6-3 combines with J gene TRBJ2-3; TRBD2 aligns across 8 bases. Germline loops: CDR1 MNHEY, CDR2 SVGEGT. The CDR3 extends over 14 amino acids. The J segment lost 4 bases and the V segment lost 7 bases, leaving 7 bases of the junction unmatched. The CDR3 protein is CASILGGAADTQYF. In DNA, the CDR3 is TGTGCCAGCATCCTCGGGGGGGCTGCAGATACGCAGTATTTT.

The sample holds many counts of this clonotype. The chain employs TRBV18 and TRBJ1-2; D possibly corresponds to TRBD1 (5 bases). The V end lost 8 bases, the J end lost 0 bases, and 10 bases lay between the germline ends. Germline-derived CDR1 and CDR2 are KGHSH and LQKENI. The CDR3 spans 13 residues. In DNA form, the CDR3 reads TGTGCCAGCAGCCCGGACACTAACTATGGCTACACCTTC. Its protein product is CASSPDTNYGYTF.

The V call is TRBV12-3 or TRBV12-4, the J call TRBJ1-3; maybe TRBD1 (5 bases). The CDR3 covers 16 residues. V dropped 4 bases and J dropped 4 bases, with 17 bases sitting between them. CDR3 DNA: TGTGCCAGCAGTTCCCTGGGGGGATGGACGGGAAACACCATATATTTT. It encodes CASSSLGGWTGNTIYF.

This clonotype was seen a few times. One junction end does not reproduce the germline sequence, and a read error may be involved. The rearrangement joins TRBV12-3 or TRBV12-4 to TRBJ2-7; TRBD1 matches at 10 bases. This CDR3 region has 12 residues. For the CDR3, the DNA is TGTGCCAGCAGTTTAGGTGACAGGGGGCTGAACTTC. This codes for CASSLGDRGLNF.

About this clonotype: Just one base apart from a much larger clone, this may be a read error. V and J are TRBV7-8 and TRBJ1-1; D is possibly TRBD1 (5 bases). This CDR3 region has 13 residues. CDR1 SGHVS and CDR2 FQNEAQ come from the germline V gene. The CDR3, as DNA: TGTGCCAGCAGCTCCATGGGGCCCACTGAATCTTTCTTT. Amino acid sequence: CASSSMGPTESFF.

In its sample, this clonotype was seen once. The J gene is TRBJ1-3, the V gene TRBV27; D gene uncertain. Germline V gene data show CDR1 as MNHEY and CDR2 as SMNVEV (reference sequence). Trimming shortened V by 6 bases and J by 0 bases, and 12 bases separated the two germline ends. The CDR3 consists of 15 residues. Here the CDR3 DNA reads TGTGCCAGCAGGGAATCCCCATACTCTGGAAACACCATATATTTT. Protein sequence: CASRESPYSGNTIYF.

The rearrangement joins TRBV11-2 to TRBJ2-3; 7 nucleotides match TRBD2. The CDR3 spans 16 residues. V lost 4 bases and J lost 2; bases outside the gene matches: 9. Per the germline V gene, CDR1 is SGHAT and CDR2 is FQNNGV. The CDR3 region is CASSWGGGPNTDTQYF. As DNA, the CDR3 is TGTGCCAGCAGCTGGGGGGGAGGCCCGAACACAGATACGCAGTATTTT.